The 30 T cell receptor beta chains reported below all come from one sample, sequenced in a study of PD-1 blockade in classical Hodgkin lymphoma (TCRdb year 2020). The label giving this sample's time point can be read as: cycle 2 day 1 (C2D1) of nivolumab. Every trial patient had relapsed following autologous stem cell transplantation, and prior brentuximab vedotin exposure was what differed among cohorts A, B and C. Library preparation employed the immunoSEQ multiplex PCR assay. As stored in TCRdb, this immuneACCESS dataset retains in-frame rearrangements with V and J assigned. A fraction of the clones does not appear; measured against another copy, unresolved V genes explain less than half of the discrepancy, and the remainder lacks a known reason. In all, the sample holds 4,300 or so clones, and 66% of those were seen once. Under 9.5% of the sample belongs to the ten largest clones. The specimen comprised peripheral blood mononuclear cells (PBMCs), sampled before the second cycle of nivolumab. The source is a human donor with classical Hodgkin lymphoma.

This clone came up a few times. The V gene is TRBV19, the J gene TRBJ1-5; a weak D match, TRBD1 (5 bases). CDR1 is LNHDA, CDR2 SQIVND, per germline (reference sequence). The CDR3 contains 15 residues. V lost 0 bases, J lost 6 bases, and 12 bases lay in between. CDR3 region: CASSIDSGVTQPQHF. CDR3 sequence (DNA): TGTGCCAGTAGTATAGATTCGGGGGTAACTCAGCCCCAGCATTTT.

V and J are TRBV19 and TRBJ1-2; weak D call: TRBD1 (5 bases). CDR1 and CDR2 (germline): LNHDA, SQIVND (reference sequence). This CDR3 spans 17 amino acids. The ends were cut back, 3 bases at V and 5 bases at J, with 22 bases in the middle. The CDR3 spells CASSIPGEYKWTYGYTF. Written as DNA, the CDR3 is TGTGCCAGTAGTATCCCGGGGGAGTACAAATGGACTTATGGCTACACCTTC. Based on the CDR3 plus reference TRBV19 and TRBJ1-2, the full variable domain is DGGITQSPKYLFRKEGQNVTLSCEQNLNHDAMYWYRQDPGQGLRLIYYSQIVNDFQKGDIAEGYSVSREKKESFPLTVTSAQKNPTAFYLCASSIPGEYKWTYGYTFGSGTRLTVV.

CDR3 in amino acids: CASSAETGGYSPLHF. The CDR3 DNA reads TGTGCCAGCAGCGCGGAGACAGGGGGCTACTCACCCCTCCACTTT. The chain recombines TRBV9 with TRBJ1-6; TRBD1 aligns across 10 bases. This CDR3 comprises 15 residues. The V and J ends lost 3 bases and 10 bases, in that order; junction bases with no gene match: 7. In germline, CDR1 is SGDLS, CDR2 YYNGEE.

The chain recombines TRBV5-1 with TRBJ1-2, with D unresolved. CDR1 and CDR2 (germline): SGHRS, YFSETQ. V lost 4 bases and J lost 6, with 13 bases in between. This CDR3 contains 13 residues. As DNA, the CDR3 is TGCGCCAGCAGCGTCGAACTCACTCATGGCTACACCTTC. Translated, it gives CASSVELTHGYTF.

The V call is TRBV19, the J call TRBJ1-3; 7 bases map to TRBD1. Trimming removed 1 base from V and 0 bases from J; junction bases left unmatched: 9. The length of the CDR3 is 18 residues. Germline V gene sequence: CDR1 LNHDA, CDR2 SQIVND (reference sequence). CDR3 coding DNA: TGTGCCAGTAGTATAGCTTCGGGGACAGTGATCTCTGGAAACACCATATATTTT. Its translation: CASSIASGTVISGNTIYF.

The genes are TRBV6-1 and TRBJ2-3, with 12 bases lining up with TRBD1. The CDR3 is made up of 15 amino acids. The V gene's germline CDR1 is MNHNS and CDR2 SASEGT. The CDR3 reads CGPGTGGPITDTQYF. The CDR3 coding sequence is TGTGGCCCCGGGACAGGGGGCCCCATCACAGATACGCAGTATTTT.

The chain employs TRBV4-3 and TRBJ2-1, with D perhaps matching TRBD1 or TRBD2 (6 bases each). This CDR3 comprises 16 residues. The germline gives CDR1 LGHNA, CDR2 YSLEER. Trimming took 3 bases from V and 2 from J, leaving 14 bases between them. The CDR3 DNA is TGCGCCAGCAGCCAGGGGTGGAGGGGGGCCTACAATGAGCAGTTCTTC. This gives the protein CASSQGWRGAYNEQFF.

The chain combines TRBV9 with TRBJ1-1, with no clear D. V dropped 0 bases and J dropped 0 bases, with 9 bases sitting between them. Germline V lookup: CDR1 SGDLS, CDR2 YYNGEE. The CDR3 spans 15 residues. The CDR3 nucleotides read TGTGCCAGCAGCGTAGTTCCGGGTATGAACACTGAAGCTTTCTTT. It specifies CASSVVPGMNTEAFF.

The rearrangement links TRBV30 to TRBJ2-3; D call uncertain. The CDR3 has 12 amino acids. CDR1 and CDR2 from the germline V gene are GTSNPN and SVGIG (reference sequence). The V gene lost 0 bases and the J gene lost 7 bases, with 8 bases spanning the gap. The CDR3 nucleotides read TGTGCCTGGAGTGTAACCGAATATACGCAGTATTTT. Protein sequence: CAWSVTEYTQYF.

This clone has more than one count but fewer than ten. The V and J genes are TRBV19 and TRBJ2-2; D not resolved. Germline values: CDR1 LNHDA, CDR2 SQIVND (reference sequence). This CDR3 has 13 residues. With 7 bases removed from V and 3 bases from J, the gap between germline ends came to 9 bases. The CDR3 loop is CASNHRDTGELFF. The CDR3 nucleotides are TGTGCCAGTAACCACCGGGACACCGGGGAGCTGTTTTTT.

This clone was recorded a few times. The chain combines TRBV13 with TRBJ2-1; TRBD2 matches 7 bases. This CDR3 has 12 residues. Germline CDR1 PRHDT, CDR2 FYEKMQ (reference sequence). V was clipped by 5 bases and J by 8 bases; unmatched bases: 3. The CDR3 coding sequence is TGTGCCAGCAGCCCGCTAGCGGATGAGCAGTTCTTC. It encodes CASSPLADEQFF.

The chain employs TRBV7-9 and TRBJ2-3; 8 nucleotides agree with TRBD1. Germline CDR1 SEHNR, CDR2 FQNEAQ (reference sequence). This CDR3 has 15 amino acids. Losses at the gene ends were 6 bases for V and 3 bases for J; bases not matched to a gene: 8. CDR3 sequence reads: CASRKRDRLTDTQYF. The DNA of the CDR3 is TGTGCCAGCAGGAAAAGGGACAGGTTAACAGATACGCAGTATTTT.

CDR3 DNA: TGTGCCTGGGGCCTCTGGGGCGGGGAGCTGTTTTTT. It yields the protein CAWGLWGGELFF. The J gene is TRBJ2-2, the V gene TRBV30; D remains ambiguous. Trimming cost V 5 bases and J 7 bases, with 11 bases left between them. The CDR3 is made up of 12 amino acids. The germline V gene has CDR1 GTSNPN and CDR2 SVGIG (reference sequence).

The V call is TRBV27, the J call TRBJ2-7; D is unclear. V lost 1 base to trimming and J lost 3 bases, with 7 bases between them. This CDR3 comprises 13 residues. Germline V gene data show CDR1 as MNHEY and CDR2 as SMNVEV (reference sequence). DNA for the CDR3: TGTGCCAGCAGTTTATATCAAGGCTACGAGCAGTACTTC. This translates into CASSLYQGYEQYF.

This clone has just one count. V and J are TRBV5-1 and TRBJ2-1; 10 bases are shared with TRBD1. Looked up from germline, CDR1 is SGHRS and CDR2 is YFSETQ. With V trimmed by 4 bases and J by 3 bases, 4 bases remained unmatched. CDR3 length: 15 residues. This CDR3 is CASSRQGAVYNEQFF. In DNA, the CDR3 is TGCGCCAGCAGCAGACAGGGGGCAGTCTACAATGAGCAGTTCTTC.

The chain uses TRBV11-2 and TRBJ2-4, with TRBD1 matching 7 bases. The CDR3 contains 13 residues. CDR1 and CDR2 from the germline V gene are SGHAT and FQNNGV. The V gene end was trimmed by 5 bases and the J gene end by 9 bases; junction bases not matched to a gene: 7. The CDR3 here is CASSPDRAGIQYF. In DNA, the CDR3 is TGTGCCAGCAGCCCCGACAGGGCCGGCATTCAGTACTTC.

The table lists this clone with a few counts. The genes are TRBV9 and TRBJ2-3, with 8 bases that match TRBD1. Germline V gives CDR1 SGDLS, CDR2 YYNGEE. CDR3 size: 15 residues. J gave up 0 bases and V 4 bases, and 4 bases lay outside the gene matches. In DNA, the CDR3 is TGTGCCAGCAGCCCCCGGACAGGGAGCACAGATACGCAGTATTTT. Its translation: CASSPRTGSTDTQYF.

The V and J genes are TRBV7-9 and TRBJ1-4; D is unresolved. Germline CDR1 SEHNR, CDR2 FQNEAQ (reference sequence). The CDR3 runs to 15 residues. Trimming pared 4 bases from V and 3 bases from J, leaving 12 bases between. The CDR3 DNA reads TGTGCCAGCAGCTCAACAGCGCCGGCTAATGAAAAACTGTTTTTT. Translated: CASSSTAPANEKLFF.

Only a few counts were recorded for this clone. V and J are TRBV7-3 and TRBJ1-3, with D perhaps matching TRBD1 (5 bases). V was pared by 5 bases and J by 3 bases, with 14 bases between. Germline V gene sequence: CDR1 SGHTA, CDR2 FQGTGA. This CDR3 contains 15 residues. CDR3 coding DNA: TGTGCCAGCAGCCTTAATGGGGGTTATGGAAACACCATATATTTT. This gives the protein CASSLNGGYGNTIYF.

The CDR3 coding sequence is TGTGCCAGCAAGCGGGGGGTGAACACTGAAGCTTTCTTT. Translated: CASKRGVNTEAFF. The chain recombines TRBV28 with TRBJ1-1; TRBD1 might be the D (5 bases). The CDR3 runs to 13 residues. The V end lost 7 bases, the J end lost 0 bases, and 9 bases lay between the germline ends. Per germline, CDR1 MDHEN and CDR2 SYDVKM.

This clone is categorized as medium-sized. The chain recombines TRBV28 with TRBJ1-2; no definite D call. The CDR3 is 13 amino acids. The germline gives CDR1 MDHEN, CDR2 SYDVKM. With 0 bases removed from V and 6 bases from J, the gap between germline ends came to 8 bases. CDR3 nucleotides: TGTGCCAGCAGTTTATGGGGAAACGATGGCTACACCTTC. It encodes CASSLWGNDGYTF.

The V and J genes are TRBV6-1 and TRBJ1-1; TRBD1 might be the D (5 bases). V shed 2 bases and J shed 6 bases, with 10 bases lying between them. Germline CDR1 MNHNS, CDR2 SASEGT. The CDR3 consists of 13 residues. CDR3 nucleotides: TGTGCCAGCAGTGAAAGGGGCAACGCTGAAGCTTTCTTT. It translates to CASSERGNAEAFF.

The chain recombines TRBV5-4 with TRBJ2-5, with D tentatively TRBD1 or TRBD2 (5 bases each). Trimming removed 3 bases from V and 5 bases from J, with 14 bases in between. CDR1 and CDR2 from the germline V gene are SGHNT and YYREEE (reference sequence). The CDR3 has 14 residues. The CDR3 bases are TGTGCCAGCAGCTGGGGGTCACTTCGGGAGACCCAGTACTTC. This sequence encodes CASSWGSLRETQYF.

The J gene is TRBJ2-1, the V gene TRBV5-4, with TRBD2 matching 8 bases. The CDR3 contains 15 residues. V was clipped by 0 bases and J by 5 bases; unmatched bases: 4. The germline gives CDR1 SGHNT, CDR2 YYREEE (reference sequence). This CDR3 is CASSLDGRADNEQFF. The DNA of the CDR3 is TGTGCCAGCAGCTTGGACGGGAGGGCCGACAATGAGCAGTTCTTC.

This clone has a handful of counts. The chain carries TRBV6-1 and TRBJ1-5, with a tentative D call TRBD1 (6 bases). The CDR3 totals 14 residues. V shed 4 bases and J shed 5 bases, with 12 bases lying between them. Germline CDR1 reads MNHNS; CDR2 reads SASEGT. The CDR3 sequence: CASSARDKDQPQHF. The CDR3 region has the DNA TGTGCCAGCAGTGCACGGGACAAGGATCAGCCCCAGCATTTT.

The rearrangement uses TRBV6-5 and TRBJ1-2, with a weak D call TRBD1 (5 bases). Germline lookup yields CDR1 MNHEY and CDR2 SVGAGI. Trimming pared 8 bases from V and 3 bases from J, leaving 13 bases between. This CDR3 is 13 amino acids long. CDR3 residues: CASLREYDYGYTF. CDR3 nucleotide sequence: TGTGCCAGCCTCAGGGAGTACGACTATGGCTACACCTTC.

The rearrangement joins TRBV7-3 to TRBJ1-1; a weak D match, TRBD1 (6 bases). This CDR3 spans 18 amino acids. CDR1 SGHTA and CDR2 FQGTGA come from the germline V gene. V dropped 0 bases and J dropped 3 bases, with 20 bases sitting between them. CDR3 coding DNA: TGTGCCAGCAGCTTAACACCCCCTCAGACAGGCGGGTACACTGAAGCTTTCTTT. This gives the protein CASSLTPPQTGGYTEAFF.

The J gene is TRBJ2-2, the V gene TRBV9; TRBD2 agrees at 7 bases. There are 14 residues in the CDR3. Germline loops: CDR1 SGDLS, CDR2 YYNGEE. The J segment lost 5 bases and the V segment lost 3 bases, leaving 4 bases of the junction unmatched. The CDR3 spells CASSALGGTGELFF. The CDR3 region has the DNA TGTGCCAGCAGCGCCCTCGGGGGGACCGGGGAGCTGTTTTTT.

V gene TRBV7-9 combines with J gene TRBJ2-5; 9 bases map to TRBD1. Trimming took 4 bases from V and 4 from J; bases not matched to a gene: 4. CDR3 length: 14 amino acids. Per the germline V gene, CDR1 is SEHNR and CDR2 is FQNEAQ (reference sequence). The DNA of the CDR3 is TGTGCCAGCAGCTCCGGGACAGGGTCAGAGACCCAGTACTTC. Translated: CASSSGTGSETQYF.

The chain recombines TRBV6-5 with TRBJ1-1; no definite D call. This CDR3 region has 14 residues. The germline gives CDR1 MNHEY, CDR2 SVGAGI. The V and J ends lost 6 bases and 0 bases respectively, with 11 bases between them. As DNA, the CDR3 is TGTGCCAGCAGCGAGCGTCAAGTGAACACTGAAGCTTTCTTT. Its translation is CASSERQVNTEAFF.